This T cell receptor (beta chain) was recorded in a study of post-analysis software for immune sequencing data. Study background: Secondary progressive, relapsing-remitting and progressive-relapsing multiple sclerosis were among the included disease courses.

V shed 5 bases and J 4 bases; nucleotides not matched to a gene: 11. CDR3 length: 16 amino acids. The germline gives CDR1 SEHNR, CDR2 FQNEAQ (reference sequence). Findings and limits, study-wide: Normalized Chao1 diversity in multiple sclerosis patients fell significantly below that of controls. A few TRBV segments (TRBV5-6, TRBV5-1 and TRBV20-1 among them) occurred more frequently in patients than in controls.

Turning to this clonotype: The antigen is not known.

The library was made from cDNA and included unique molecular identifiers. Input amounts of roughly 0.9 to 10 million T cells were used. These gave some 500,000 cDNA molecules, so each molecule approximated one T cell. Via MiXCR, TCRdb re-called the PCR reads, giving one row per CDR3 protein. This sample has roughly 670,000 distinct CDR3 sequences; approximately 60% occur once, and the top ten carry 10% to 12%. V is TRBV7-9 and J is TRBJ2-3; 8 bases line up with TRBD2. The source material was blood. The source of this sequence is a girl under 10 years old with multiple sclerosis. The CDR3 loop reads CASSPGRAGEADTQYF. DNA of the CDR3: TGTGCCAGCAGCCCGGGACGAGCGGGGGAAGCAGATACGCAGTATTTT.